A single sample is the source of the 26 T cell receptor beta chains below, sequenced in a study of PD-L1 blockade in urothelial cancer (TCRdb year 2017). Library construction relied on the immunoSEQ multiplex PCR assay. The source is immuneACCESS, and TCRdb retained only in-frame sequences with V and J called. Part of the clones is not carried over; for the studies checked, unresolved V genes explain less than half of this, and the remainder is unexplained. This sample gives fewer than 45,000 clones in total; roughly 80% of them show up just once. Of the sample, 3% to 4.5% is held by the ten largest clones. This material consisted of PBMCs, taken around atezolizumab (anti-PD-L1) treatment. The receptors derive from a man between 65 and 85 years old with urothelial cancer.

V usage is TRBV27 and J usage is TRBJ1-3; D not resolved. The CDR3 covers 15 residues. V was clipped by 2 bases and J by 0 bases, with 8 bases between them. Per germline, CDR1 MNHEY and CDR2 SMNVEV (reference sequence). Here the CDR3 DNA reads TGTGCCAGCAGTTTACAATGGAGCTCTGGAAACACCATATATTTT. Protein: CASSLQWSSGNTIYF.

This clone was seen a handful of times. This rearrangement joins TRBV19 to TRBJ1-1; 11 bases map to TRBD1. Germline V lookup: CDR1 LNHDA, CDR2 SQIVND (reference sequence). CDR3 length: 15 residues. Trimming at V came to 5 bases and at J to 10 bases, leaving 12 bases not matched to a gene. The CDR3 sequence: CASSSTGTGGLSAFF. The CDR3 DNA follows: TGTGCCAGTAGTTCCACCGGGACAGGGGGTTTATCAGCTTTCTTT.

The chain joins TRBV27 to TRBJ2-7; D call uncertain. CDR1 and CDR2 (germline): MNHEY, SMNVEV (reference sequence). The CDR3 runs 12 residues. Trimming shortened V by 4 bases and J by 6 bases, and 10 bases separated the two germline ends. The CDR3, as DNA: TGTGCCAGCAGTTCGGAGCGACGCGAGCAGTACTTC. Its translation: CASSSERREQYF.

This clone was detected a few times. The V gene is TRBV5-1, the J gene TRBJ2-7, with a tentative D call TRBD1 (6 bases). The CDR3 sequence is 14 residues long. V dropped 3 bases and J dropped 6 bases, with 16 bases sitting between them. Germline V gene lookup returns CDR1 SGHRS and CDR2 YFSETQ. The CDR3 here is CASSSTQGPGEQYF. CDR3 coding DNA: TGCGCCAGCAGCTCAACCCAGGGGCCTGGCGAGCAGTACTTC.

The chain couples TRBV12-5 to TRBJ2-2, with 8 bases identical to TRBD1. Unmatched junction bases numbered 3, after V lost 6 bases and J lost 6 bases. Germline V gene lookup returns CDR1 LGHNT and CDR2 FRNRAP. The CDR3 runs to 13 residues. The CDR3 DNA reads TGTGCTAGTGGGGCAGGGGGCCCCGGGGAGCTGTTTTTT. Its protein is CASGAGGPGELFF.

The table lists this clone with a few counts. The rearrangement joins TRBV7-9 to TRBJ2-7; weak D call: TRBD2 (7 bases). CDR3 size: 14 residues. Germline lookup yields CDR1 SEHNR and CDR2 FQNEAQ (reference sequence). V dropped 1 base and J dropped 6 bases, with 13 bases sitting between them. The CDR3 sequence: CASSLDGLGGEQYF. The CDR3 nucleotides are TGTGCCAGCAGCTTAGACGGACTAGGGGGCGAGCAGTACTTC.

The rearrangement uses TRBV7-9 and TRBJ1-2, with 10 positions matching TRBD1. Per germline, CDR1 SEHNR and CDR2 FQNEAQ (reference sequence). Unmatched junction bases numbered 7, after V lost 5 bases and J lost 4 bases. The CDR3 sequence is 15 residues long. Here the CDR3 reads CASSPGQGEVYGYTF. As DNA, the CDR3 is TGTGCCAGCAGCCCCGGACAGGGGGAAGTCTATGGCTACACCTTC.

CDR3 residues: CASSLTVRGNEQFF. In nucleotides, the CDR3 is TGTGCCAGCAGTTTAACCGTCCGGGGAAATGAGCAGTTCTTC. The V and J genes are TRBV27 and TRBJ2-1; D perhaps matches TRBD2 (5 bases). CDR1 is MNHEY, CDR2 SMNVEV, per germline (reference sequence). V was shortened by 2 bases and J by 7 bases, with 12 bases between the two germline ends. The CDR3 extends over 14 amino acids.

CDR3 nucleotides: TGTGCCAGCAGTGAGGGAGGTGATTTGGCCCTGACTTTC. This encodes CASSEGGDLALTF. The chain couples TRBV6-1 to TRBJ2-6; TRBD2 is a possible D gene (6 bases). Trimming pared 3 bases from V and 15 bases from J, leaving 15 bases between. CDR3 length: 13 residues. From germline, CDR1 is MNHNS and CDR2 SASEGT.

The chain joins TRBV7-9 to TRBJ2-7, with a possible D match to TRBD1 (6 bases). V lost 4 bases, J lost 9 bases, and 22 bases lay in between. The CDR3 is made up of 15 amino acids. CDR1 and CDR2 from the germline V gene are SEHNR and FQNEAQ (reference sequence). The CDR3 loop reads CASSSEAGQLAGQYF. The DNA of the CDR3 is TGTGCCAGCAGCTCGGAAGCCGGACAGTTGGCGGGGCAGTACTTC. Together with reference TRBV7-9 and TRBJ2-7, the CDR3 gives the full variable domain: DTGVSQNPRHKITKRGQNVTFRCDPISEHNRLYWYRQTLGQGPEFLTYFQNEAQLEKSRLLSDRFSAERPKGSFSTLEIQRTEQGDSAMYLCASSSEAGQLAGQYFGPGTRLTVT.

The CDR3 DNA sequence: TGCGCCAGCAGCCCCCCCGGACAGATCTATGGCTACACCTTC. Protein: CASSPPGQIYGYTF. V and J are TRBV4-3 and TRBJ1-2; D perhaps matches TRBD1 (6 bases). Trimming pared 4 bases from V and 4 bases from J, leaving 13 bases between. Germline lookup yields CDR1 LGHNA and CDR2 YSLEER. The CDR3 extends over 14 amino acids.

The chain joins TRBV2 to TRBJ2-2; TRBD2 is a possible D gene (6 bases). Deletions cut 7 bases from V and 5 bases from J, with 20 bases between. The CDR3 is made up of 16 amino acids. Germline assignment: CDR1 SNHLY and CDR2 FYNNEI. The CDR3 here is CASKGSSSSGTGELFF. In DNA form, the CDR3 reads TGTGCCAGCAAAGGATCCAGCTCCAGCGGGACCGGGGAGCTGTTTTTT.

CDR3 coding DNA: TGTGCCAGCGGAGGACTGGGCCTCGAGCAGTACTTC. Translation gives CASGGLGLEQYF. J is TRBJ2-7 and V is TRBV28, with D perhaps TRBD2 (5 bases). Trimming removed 8 bases from V and 6 bases from J, with 14 bases in between. There are 12 residues in the CDR3. Germline loops: CDR1 MDHEN, CDR2 SYDVKM.

This chain connects TRBV20-1 to TRBJ1-1; D gene unclear. Germline assignment: CDR1 DFQATT and CDR2 SNEGSKA (reference sequence). V lost 5 bases to trimming and J lost 2 bases, with 6 bases between them. The CDR3 contains 11 residues. This CDR3 is CSAPHNTEAFF. The CDR3 nucleotides are TGCAGTGCTCCACACAACACTGAAGCTTTCTTT.

The rearrangement joins TRBV11-3 to TRBJ2-1; 9 bases map to TRBD1. CDR1 SGHNT and CDR2 YENEEA come from the germline V gene. CDR3 length: 16 residues. Trimming took 2 bases from V and 5 from J; bases not matched to a gene: 7. The CDR3 DNA follows: TGTGCCAGCAGCTTAAGACCGGGACAGGGTCACAATGAGCAGTTCTTC. This translates into CASSLRPGQGHNEQFF.

This chain uses TRBV7-8 with TRBJ1-2, with 9 bases identical to TRBD1. V was pared by 5 bases and J by 3 bases, with 19 bases of the junction left unmatched. Germline loops: CDR1 SGHVS, CDR2 FQNEAQ. This CDR3 has 19 residues. This chain's CDR3 is CASSHPGRYRDRDDYGYTF. The CDR3 DNA reads as TGTGCCAGCAGCCATCCCGGTCGTTACCGGGACAGGGATGACTATGGCTACACCTTC.

The V gene is TRBV6-4, the J gene TRBJ1-5, with D possibly matching TRBD1 (5 bases). V was pared by 11 bases and J by 5 bases, with 16 bases between. The CDR3 is 13 amino acids. CDR1 MRHNA and CDR2 SNTAGT come from the germline V gene. The CDR3 nucleotides are TGTGCCGGGGGGGGGTCAGGCGATCAGCCCCAGCATTTT. This gives the protein CAGGGSGDQPQHF.

The chain joins TRBV6-6 to TRBJ2-3; 9 bases map to TRBD2. CDR3 size: 16 residues. With 5 bases clipped from V and 1 base from J, the junction kept 7 bases outside the gene matches. Germline CDR1 and CDR2: MNHNY and SVGAGI (reference sequence). CDR3 bases: TGTGCCAGCAGTCCGGGGAAGCGGGGGGGCACAGATACGCAGTATTTT. Protein sequence: CASSPGKRGGTDTQYF.

The chain employs TRBV30 and TRBJ2-3, with D uncertain. V lost 0 bases and J lost 2, with 9 bases in between. Germline CDR1 is GTSNPN and CDR2 is SVGIG (reference sequence). This CDR3 spans 14 amino acids. Here the CDR3 DNA reads TGTGCCTGGAGTGTATACGGAGCCACAGATACGCAGTATTTT. Translating it yields CAWSVYGATDTQYF.

The chain carries TRBV7-3 and TRBJ2-6; no clear D gene. Trimming took 5 bases from V and 4 from J, leaving 15 bases between them. Germline lookup yields CDR1 SGHTA and CDR2 FQGTGA. The CDR3 is made up of 16 amino acids. The CDR3 loop is CASSPAGVGGANVLTF. The CDR3 DNA is TGTGCCAGCAGCCCCGCCGGTGTCGGGGGGGCCAACGTCCTGACTTTC.

This clone was seen only a few times. The chain combines TRBV4-3 with TRBJ2-1; D is unresolved. CDR1 and CDR2 from the germline V gene are LGHNA and YSLEER. This CDR3 contains 14 residues. Trimming pared 1 base from V and 10 bases from J, leaving 14 bases between. The CDR3 DNA reads TGCGCCAGCAGCCAAGTAAGTCAAGCAGGCGAGCAGTTCTTC. Protein: CASSQVSQAGEQFF.

The rearrangement joins TRBV6-1 to TRBJ1-2, with TRBD1 matching over 11 bases. This CDR3 comprises 14 residues. Germline CDR1 is MNHNS and CDR2 is SASEGT. V lost 6 bases and J lost 7; bases outside the gene matches: 7. The CDR3 DNA is TGTGCCAGCAGGGCGGGACAGGGGGTCATTGGCTACACCTTC. Amino acid sequence: CASRAGQGVIGYTF.

The rearrangement links TRBV18 to TRBJ2-1; TRBD1 matches at 8 bases. There are 13 residues in the CDR3. Germline lookup yields CDR1 KGHSH and CDR2 LQKENI. The trim removed 6 bases at V and 6 bases at J, leaving 4 bases unmatched. Here the CDR3 DNA reads TGTGCCAGCTCCAAAGACAGGGGCAATGAGCAGTTCTTC. It codes for CASSKDRGNEQFF. Drawing the rest from reference TRBV18 and TRBJ2-1, the complete variable domain is NAGVMQNPRHLVRRRGQEARLRCSPMKGHSHVYWYRQLPEEGLKFMVYLQKENIIDESGMPKERFSAEFPKEGPSILRIQQVVRGDSAAYFCASSKDRGNEQFFGPGTRLTVL.

V is TRBV30 and J is TRBJ2-3; 15 bases align to TRBD2. V lost 4 bases, J lost 4 bases, and 27 bases stayed unmatched. There are 23 residues in the CDR3. The germline CDR1 and CDR2 sequences are GTSNPN and SVGIG (reference sequence). CDR3 sequence reads: CAWTRGSVLWTSGGASSSDTQYF. In nucleotides, the CDR3 is TGTGCCTGGACCCGGGGATCAGTCTTGTGGACTAGCGGGGGGGCTTCAAGTTCAGATACGCAGTATTTT.

This clone was picked up a small number of times. V is TRBV20-1 and J is TRBJ2-1, with 8 bases aligning to TRBD2. The CDR3 is made up of 11 amino acids. The V segment lost 6 bases and the J segment 9 bases; nucleotides outside the gene matches: 4. Per the germline V gene, CDR1 is DFQATT and CDR2 is SNEGSKA (reference sequence). The CDR3 loop reads CSAGRGFEQFF. For the CDR3, the DNA is TGCAGTGCCGGGAGGGGCTTTGAGCAGTTCTTC.

The chain combines TRBV2 with TRBJ1-1; 7 bases map to TRBD1. The germline CDR1 and CDR2 sequences are SNHLY and FYNNEI. The CDR3 is 15 residues long. V dropped 2 bases and J dropped 4; count of bases not matched to a gene: 7. This CDR3 reads CASSEQQGGSTEAFF. In DNA, the CDR3 is TGTGCCAGCAGTGAACAGCAGGGGGGTAGCACTGAAGCTTTCTTT.